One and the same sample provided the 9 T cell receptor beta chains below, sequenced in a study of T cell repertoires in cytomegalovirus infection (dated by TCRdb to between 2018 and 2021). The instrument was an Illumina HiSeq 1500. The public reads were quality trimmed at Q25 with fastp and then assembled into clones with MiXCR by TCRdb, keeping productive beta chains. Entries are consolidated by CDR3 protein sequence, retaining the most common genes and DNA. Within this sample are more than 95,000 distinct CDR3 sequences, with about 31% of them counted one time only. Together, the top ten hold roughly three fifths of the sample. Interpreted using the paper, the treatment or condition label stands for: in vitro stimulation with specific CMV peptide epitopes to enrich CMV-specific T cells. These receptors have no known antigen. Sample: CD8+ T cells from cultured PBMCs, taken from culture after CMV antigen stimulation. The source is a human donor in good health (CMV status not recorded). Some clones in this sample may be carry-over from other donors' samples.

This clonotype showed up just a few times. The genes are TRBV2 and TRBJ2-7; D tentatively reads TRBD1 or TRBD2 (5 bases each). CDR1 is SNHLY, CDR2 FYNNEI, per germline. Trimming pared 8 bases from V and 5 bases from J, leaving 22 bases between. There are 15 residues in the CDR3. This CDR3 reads CASETGPRGPDEQYF. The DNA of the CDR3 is TGTGCCAGCGAAACGGGCCCGAGGGGTCCCGACGAGCAGTACTTC. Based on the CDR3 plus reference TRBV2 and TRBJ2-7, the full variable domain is EPEVTQTPSHQVTQMGQEVILRCVPISNHLYFYWYRQILGQKVEFLVSFYNNEISEKSEIFDDQFSVERPDGSNFTLKIRSTKLEDSAMYFCASETGPRGPDEQYFGPGTRLTVT.

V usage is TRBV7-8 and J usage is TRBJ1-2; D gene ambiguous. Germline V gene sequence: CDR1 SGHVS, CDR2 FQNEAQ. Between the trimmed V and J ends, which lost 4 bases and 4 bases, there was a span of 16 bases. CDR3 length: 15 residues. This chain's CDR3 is CASSSPGRQAYGYTF. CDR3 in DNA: TGTGCCAGCAGCTCCCCCGGCCGGCAGGCCTATGGCTACACCTTC. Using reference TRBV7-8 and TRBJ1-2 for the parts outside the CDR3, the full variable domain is GAGVSQSPRYKVAKRGQDVALRCDPISGHVSLFWYQQALGQGPEFLTYFQNEAQLDKSGLPSDRFFAERPEGSVSTLKIQRTQQEDSAVYLCASSSPGRQAYGYTFGSGTRLTVV.

The CDR3 sequence: CASSVGGGRTDTQYF. The CDR3 DNA reads TGTGCCAGCAGCGTAGGGGGGGGACGCACAGATACGCAGTATTTT. The chain employs TRBV9 and TRBJ2-3; 7 bases are a match to TRBD2. The length of the CDR3 is 15 residues. Germline lookup yields CDR1 SGDLS and CDR2 YYNGEE. The V segment lost 0 bases and the J segment 1 base; nucleotides outside the gene matches: 2.

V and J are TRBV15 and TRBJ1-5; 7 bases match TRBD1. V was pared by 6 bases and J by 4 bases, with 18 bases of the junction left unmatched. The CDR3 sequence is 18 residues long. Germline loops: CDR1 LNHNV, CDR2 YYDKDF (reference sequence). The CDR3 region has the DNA TGTGCCACCAGTCAAATAAACCCTCGACAGGGTTTTAATCAGCCCCAGCATTTT. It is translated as CATSQINPRQGFNQPQHF.

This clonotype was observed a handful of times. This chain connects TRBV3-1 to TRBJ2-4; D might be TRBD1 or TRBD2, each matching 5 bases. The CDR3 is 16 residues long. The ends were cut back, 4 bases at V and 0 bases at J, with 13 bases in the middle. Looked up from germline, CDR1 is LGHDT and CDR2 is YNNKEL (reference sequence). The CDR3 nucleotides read TGTGCCAGCAGCCCGGGACGGCGGGTAGCCAAAAACATTCAGTACTTC. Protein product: CASSPGRRVAKNIQYF.

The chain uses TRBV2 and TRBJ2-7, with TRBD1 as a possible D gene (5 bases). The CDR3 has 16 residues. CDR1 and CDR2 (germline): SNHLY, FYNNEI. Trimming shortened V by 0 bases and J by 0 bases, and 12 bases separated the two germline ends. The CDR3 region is CASSEAPAGFSYEQYF. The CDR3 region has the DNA TGTGCCAGCAGTGAAGCGCCGGCAGGGTTCTCCTACGAGCAGTACTTC.

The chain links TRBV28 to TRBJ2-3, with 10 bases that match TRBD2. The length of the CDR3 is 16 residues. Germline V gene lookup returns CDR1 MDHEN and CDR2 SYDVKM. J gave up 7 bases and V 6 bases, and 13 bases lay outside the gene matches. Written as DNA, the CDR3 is TGTGCCAGCAGCCTCATCCTAGCGGGGGAGGGAAATACGCAGTATTTT. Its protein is CASSLILAGEGNTQYF.

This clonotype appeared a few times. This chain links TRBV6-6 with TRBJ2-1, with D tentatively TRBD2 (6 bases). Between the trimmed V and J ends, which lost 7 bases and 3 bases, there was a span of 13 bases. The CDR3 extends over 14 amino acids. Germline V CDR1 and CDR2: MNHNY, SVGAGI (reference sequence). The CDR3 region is CASISPSDYNEQFF. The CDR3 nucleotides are TGTGCCAGCATCTCCCCTAGCGACTACAATGAGCAGTTCTTC.

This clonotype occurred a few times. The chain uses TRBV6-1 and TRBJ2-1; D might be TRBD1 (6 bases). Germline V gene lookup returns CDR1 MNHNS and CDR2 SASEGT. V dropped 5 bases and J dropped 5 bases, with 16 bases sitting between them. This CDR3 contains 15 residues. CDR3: CASSLRKGENNEQFF. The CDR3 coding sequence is TGTGCCAGCAGTTTACGAAAGGGGGAGAACAATGAGCAGTTCTTC.